This T cell receptor beta chain is drawn from a study of regulatory T cells in long-lasting Graves disease. Regarding time point: newly diagnosed GD, antithyroid drugs for less than 3 months. Preparation of the TCR library used RNA extracted from PBMCs. Assembly of TCR beta libraries relied on iRepertoire HTBI primers together with Arm-PCR of CDR3 regions. Via MiXCR, TCRdb re-called the multiplex PCR reads, giving one row per CDR3 protein. The table includes 350,000 to 500,000 distinct CDR3 sequences, roughly 17% detected once. This clonotype was detected many times. V lost 0 bases, J lost 1 base, and 7 bases lay in between. The CDR3 is 15 residues long. The same sample was also used in a study of T cells in Graves' hyperthyroidism and ophthalmopathy.

The receptor's source is a woman between 25 and 40 years old with Graves disease. The chain combines TRBV12-3 or TRBV12-4 with TRBJ1-5; unclear D gene. The sample here was peripheral blood mononuclear cells (PBMCs), taken at new diagnosis, from a patient treated with antithyroid drugs. CDR3 amino acids: CASSLATYSNQPQHF. CDR3 coding DNA: TGTGCCAGCAGTTTAGCGACCTACAGCAATCAGCCCCAGCATTTT.